Shown below are 10 T cell receptor beta chains from a single sample sequenced in a study of T cell repertoires in cytomegalovirus infection (dated by TCRdb to between 2019 and 2020). Sequencing used an Illumina HiSeq 1500. TCRdb's own reprocessing of the public reads used fastp at Q25 and MiXCR and kept productive beta chains. CDR3 protein sequences are deduplicated, and each keeps its most common genes and DNA. The sample table records 740,000 or so distinct CDR3 sequences; under 40% of these occur just once. Clones ranked in the top ten supply roughly 2.9% of the sample. What was sequenced was PBMCs. These receptors were collected from a human donor in good health (CMV status not recorded). Some clones in this sample may be carry-over from other donors' samples.

In this sample, this clonotype turned up once. A read error may produce the germline difference seen at one junction end. The gene calls are TRBV28 and TRBJ1-1; D not certain. The CDR3 runs to 12 residues. Germline V CDR1 and CDR2: MDHEN, SYDVKM. The CDR3 region is CACSLWGTEAFF. The CDR3 DNA reads as TGTGCCTGCAGTTTGTGGGGAACTGAAGCTTTCTTT.

The V call is TRBV5-1, the J call TRBJ1-1; D is unclear. The ends were cut back, 1 base at V and 3 bases at J, with 10 bases in the middle. Germline V lookup: CDR1 SGHRS, CDR2 YFSETQ. The CDR3 sequence is 14 residues long. CDR3 protein: CASSLREEDTEAFF. The CDR3, as DNA: TGCGCCAGCAGCTTGCGGGAGGAGGACACTGAAGCTTTCTTT.

This chain joins TRBV28 and TRBJ2-5; D gene unclear. CDR3 length: 14 residues. Per the germline V gene, CDR1 is MDHEN and CDR2 is SYDVKM. The germline V and J ends were trimmed by 1 base and 1 base, with 7 bases remaining between them. As DNA, the CDR3 is TGTGCCAGCAGTTTATCGCAGCTCCAAGAGACCCAGTACTTC. It translates to CASSLSQLQETQYF.

This chain joins TRBV29-1 and TRBJ2-1, with TRBD2 matching over 10 bases. Germline lookup yields CDR1 SQVTM and CDR2 ANQGSEA. This CDR3 has 17 residues. The V gene end was trimmed by 6 bases and the J gene end by 0 bases; junction bases not matched to a gene: 11. DNA for the CDR3: TGCAGCGTAGTCATAGCGGGAGGCCGGAGCTCCTACAATGAGCAGTTCTTC. The encoded protein is CSVVIAGGRSSYNEQFF.

This chain links TRBV7-9 with TRBJ1-1; D not resolved. This CDR3 is 11 amino acids long. The V and J ends lost 4 bases and 10 bases respectively, with 10 bases between them. The V gene's germline CDR1 is SEHNR and CDR2 FQNEAQ (reference sequence). The CDR3 nucleotides read TGTGCCAGCAGCTCGTATCGAGTAGCTTTCTTT. Protein sequence: CASSSYRVAFF.

On this clonotype itself: Relative to the germline gene, one junction end is altered; a read error may explain this. This chain uses TRBV7-2 with TRBJ2-7, with D perhaps TRBD1 (6 bases). CDR1 is SGHTA, CDR2 FQGNSA, per germline. The CDR3 has 15 amino acids. As DNA, the CDR3 is TGTGCCAGCATCTTAGTGGTCACAGGGTCCTCCGAGCAGTACTTC. This codes for CASILVVTGSSEQYF.

The rearrangement joins TRBV2 to TRBJ2-7; 10 positions agree with TRBD2. With V trimmed by 8 bases and J by 4 bases, 8 bases remained unmatched. Germline assignment: CDR1 SNHLY and CDR2 FYNNEI. This CDR3 spans 14 amino acids. The CDR3 loop is CASGLGLASYEQYF. CDR3 nucleotide sequence: TGTGCCAGCGGCCTGGGACTAGCGAGTTACGAGCAGTACTTC.

Only a few counts were recorded for this clonotype. The V and J genes are TRBV20-1 and TRBJ2-3; 7 bases are shared with TRBD1. The CDR3 totals 14 residues. Unmatched junction bases numbered 5, after V lost 4 bases and J lost 1 base. CDR1 and CDR2 from the germline V gene are DFQATT and SNEGSKA (reference sequence). The CDR3 bases are TGCAGTGCTATTGACAGGGCTGGCACAGATACGCAGTATTTT. This translates into CSAIDRAGTDTQYF.

This clonotype was detected many times. The genes are TRBV11-2 and TRBJ2-3; D assignment may be TRBD1 or TRBD2 (5 bases each). Germline values: CDR1 SGHAT, CDR2 FQNNGV. The V gene lost 6 bases and the J gene lost 2 bases, with 18 bases spanning the gap. This CDR3 is built from 16 residues. The chain's CDR3 is CASSLGARANTDTQYF. The CDR3, as DNA: TGTGCCAGCAGTCTCGGGGCCAGGGCGAACACAGATACGCAGTATTTT.

The chain joins TRBV6-2 or TRBV6-3 to TRBJ2-7; D is uncertain. Trimming took off 3 bases at V and 2 bases at J, with 23 bases between the two ends. This CDR3 is 18 amino acids long. CDR1 MNHEY and CDR2 SVGEGT come from the germline V gene. The CDR3 spells CASSYSLRGPNSPYEQYF. The CDR3, as DNA: TGTGCCAGCAGTTATTCTCTTCGTGGCCCGAACAGTCCCTACGAGCAGTACTTC.